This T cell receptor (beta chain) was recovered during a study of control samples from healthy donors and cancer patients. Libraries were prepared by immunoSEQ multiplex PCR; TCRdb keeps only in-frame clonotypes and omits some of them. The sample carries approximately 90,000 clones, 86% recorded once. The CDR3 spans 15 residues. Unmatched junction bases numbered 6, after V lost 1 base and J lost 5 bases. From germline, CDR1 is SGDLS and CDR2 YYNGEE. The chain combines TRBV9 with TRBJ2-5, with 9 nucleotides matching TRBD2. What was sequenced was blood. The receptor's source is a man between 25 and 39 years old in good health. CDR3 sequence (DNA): TGTGCCAGCAGCGTATTATCGGGACTAGCTGAGACCCAGTACTTC. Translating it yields CASSVLSGLAETQYF.